One sample yielded the 22 T cell receptor beta chains listed below, sequenced in a study of cytomegalovirus exposure and HLA in healthy donors. PCR employed 60 Vbeta and 13 Jbeta primers. Data came from immunoSEQ multiplex PCR; TCRdb stores just in-frame clones and leaves some out. Of 90,000 to 150,000 clones in the sample, about four fifths were seen once. The source material was PBMCs. The receptors stem from a woman younger than 35 in good health and CMV-seronegative.

This clone has only a few counts. The rearrangement uses TRBV6-5 and TRBJ2-7; no firm D call. This CDR3 is 11 amino acids long. V was trimmed by 4 bases and J by 6 bases, leaving 7 bases between them. Germline CDR1 is MNHEY and CDR2 is SVGAGI. Here the CDR3 DNA reads TGTGCCAGCAGTTCCCGCGGCGAGCAGTACTTC. Its protein is CASSSRGEQYF.

This sequence joins TRBV18 and TRBJ1-1; TRBD1 agrees at 8 bases. Germline V gene data show CDR1 as KGHSH and CDR2 as LQKENI. The CDR3 runs 15 residues. J was trimmed by 7 bases and V by 6 bases; bases with no gene match: 13. CDR3: CASSPGGAGLFEAFF. In DNA, the CDR3 is TGTGCCAGCTCTCCAGGGGGCGCTGGCCTGTTTGAAGCTTTCTTT.

The V call is TRBV19, the J call TRBJ2-3; tentatively, D is TRBD1 (5 bases). The CDR3 contains 13 residues. The ends were cut back, 5 bases at V and 5 bases at J, with 11 bases in the middle. Germline values: CDR1 LNHDA, CDR2 SQIVND (reference sequence). The CDR3 region has the DNA TGTGCCAGTAGTCTTCTAGGGGTAGATACGCAGTATTTT. It encodes CASSLLGVDTQYF.

The chain has TRBV4-1 and TRBJ2-2; 7 nucleotides line up with TRBD2. The V segment lost 6 bases and the J segment 8 bases; nucleotides outside the gene matches: 15. The length of the CDR3 is 16 residues. CDR1 is MGHRA, CDR2 YSYEKL, per germline. CDR3 coding DNA: TGCGCCAGCAGACCCAGGGAGGGAGGGCCAGGAGGGGAGCTGTTTTTT. Translated: CASRPREGGPGGELFF.

Only one count was recorded for this clone. The J gene is TRBJ2-6, the V gene TRBV7-9, with 10 bases fitting TRBD1. Trimming cost V 1 base and J 4 bases; bases outside gene matches: 7. The CDR3 consists of 18 residues. CDR1 and CDR2 from the germline V gene are SEHNR and FQNEAQ (reference sequence). The CDR3 protein is CASSLGQGALGGANVLTF. Written as DNA, the CDR3 is TGTGCCAGCAGCTTAGGACAGGGGGCTCTAGGGGGGGCCAACGTCCTGACTTTC. The full variable domain, with the rest looked up from reference TRBV7-9 and TRBJ2-6, is DTGVSQNPRHKITKRGQNVTFRCDPISEHNRLYWYRQTLGQGPEFLTYFQNEAQLEKSRLLSDRFSAERPKGSFSTLEIQRTEQGDSAMYLCASSLGQGALGGANVLTFGAGSRLTVL.

This clone has just one count. The rearrangement links TRBV10-3 to TRBJ2-1; 7 bases map to TRBD2. CDR1 and CDR2 from the germline V gene are ENHRY and SYGVKD. V lost 7 bases and J lost 3; bases outside the gene matches: 6. The CDR3 runs to 14 residues. In DNA form, the CDR3 reads TGTGCCATCAAAGAGCTAGCGGTCTACAATGAGCAGTTCTTC. Translating it yields CAIKELAVYNEQFF.

A few counts support this clone. The genes are TRBV9 and TRBJ1-2; D uncertain. The CDR3 runs 16 residues. Germline loops: CDR1 SGDLS, CDR2 YYNGEE. V was shortened by 0 bases and J by 8 bases, with 20 bases between the two germline ends. CDR3 DNA sequence: TGTGCCAGCAGCGTAGGTCTAAATGAGGGAGTTGGGGGCTACACCTTC. Amino acids: CASSVGLNEGVGGYTF.

The V gene is TRBV2, the J gene TRBJ1-1; D gene ambiguous. V lost 3 bases to trimming and J lost 11 bases, with 16 bases between them. The CDR3 is 13 amino acids. Germline V gene lookup returns CDR1 SNHLY and CDR2 FYNNEI. Here the CDR3 DNA reads TGTGCCAGCAGTGATTGGAGAGATAGCGGGGCTTTCTTT. Translating it yields CASSDWRDSGAFF.

V gene TRBV27 combines with J gene TRBJ2-7, with a possible D match to TRBD2 (7 bases). Germline V lookup: CDR1 MNHEY, CDR2 SMNVEV (reference sequence). Trimming removed 5 bases at V and 8 bases at J, with 19 bases between. CDR3 length: 14 residues. As DNA, the CDR3 is TGTGCCAGCAGTGTGGGGGGGGCAGGATCTCAGCAGTACTTC. Amino acid sequence: CASSVGGAGSQQYF.

The V and J genes are TRBV10-1 and TRBJ1-2; possible D gene TRBD1, 5 bases. Per the germline V gene, CDR1 is WNHNN and CDR2 is SYGVQD (reference sequence). V gave up 2 bases and J gave up 4 bases, with 8 bases separating them. CDR3 size: 13 residues. As DNA, the CDR3 is TGCGCCAGCAGTGAGAACAGGCGCTATGGCTACACCTTC. The encoded protein is CASSENRRYGYTF.

The chain recombines TRBV5-8 with TRBJ1-5; perhaps TRBD1 as D (6 bases). This CDR3 is 15 amino acids long. Germline V gene lookup returns CDR1 SGHTS and CDR2 YDEGEE. V lost 7 bases, J lost 5 bases, and 19 bases lay in between. The CDR3 DNA reads TGTGCCAGCGCGGAGACAGGATCTTACTATCAGCCCCAGCATTTT. This translates into CASAETGSYYQPQHF.

This clone has just a few counts. CDR3 DNA sequence: TGCGCCGTATCCGGGACTAGCGGTAGCAATGAGCAGTTCTTC. It codes for CAVSGTSGSNEQFF. The chain couples TRBV10-2 to TRBJ2-1; 11 bases fit TRBD2. There are 14 residues in the CDR3. Per the germline V gene, CDR1 is WSHSY and CDR2 is SAAADI. V shed 11 bases, J shed 6 bases, and the junction held 9 bases outside the gene matches.

The chain employs TRBV7-2 and TRBJ2-3; no reliable D call. CDR3 length: 14 residues. V lost 4 bases and J lost 4, with 12 bases in between. Germline V gives CDR1 SGHTA, CDR2 FQGNSA. The CDR3 region has the DNA TGTGCCAGCAGCTACCGCACGCCAGCAGATACGCAGTATTTT. It encodes CASSYRTPADTQYF.

The CDR3 spells CASSLDSPSNTGELFF. The CDR3 bases are TGTGCCAGCAGCTTGGACAGCCCATCGAACACCGGGGAGCTGTTTTTT. The chain carries TRBV11-1 and TRBJ2-2; D is possibly TRBD1 (6 bases). The CDR3 has 16 residues. Between the trimmed V and J ends, which lost 3 bases and 0 bases, there was a span of 11 bases. Germline CDR1 reads SGHAT; CDR2 reads FQDESV (reference sequence).

V usage is TRBV6-5 and J usage is TRBJ2-7; 9 bases match TRBD2. Germline CDR1 is MNHEY and CDR2 is SVGAGI. V lost 2 bases to trimming and J lost 6 bases; unmatched junction nucleotides: 8. The CDR3 is made up of 15 amino acids. Here the CDR3 DNA reads TGTGCCAGCAGTTACCCTTCGCGGGGGGGCATCGAGCAGTACTTC. It encodes CASSYPSRGGIEQYF.

About this clone: At one of its ends the junction is not consistent with the germline gene, which may arise from a read error. The chain couples TRBV9 to TRBJ1-1; perhaps TRBD1 as D (5 bases). CDR1 and CDR2 (germline): SGDLS, YYNGEE. This CDR3 contains 14 residues. The CDR3 is CAISPEGIVTEAFF. CDR3 sequence (DNA): TGTGCCATCAGCCCGGAGGGGATTGTAACTGAAGCTTTCTTT.

The chain has TRBV5-4 and TRBJ2-5, with TRBD2 as a possible D gene (5 bases). Germline CDR1 reads SGHNT; CDR2 reads YYREEE (reference sequence). Trimming took 6 bases from V and 1 from J, leaving 13 bases between them. This CDR3 has 14 amino acids. In nucleotides, the CDR3 is TGTGCCAGCACCCAAGTAGGGAGCCAAGAGACCCAGTACTTC. Amino acid sequence: CASTQVGSQETQYF.

V is TRBV2 and J is TRBJ1-5, with unresolved D. Germline CDR1 and CDR2: SNHLY and FYNNEI. Trimming pared 6 bases from V and 1 base from J, leaving 16 bases between. The CDR3 covers 16 residues. This chain's CDR3 is CASREGARRSNQPQHF. CDR3 coding DNA: TGTGCCAGCAGAGAGGGTGCGCGGCGGAGCAATCAGCCCCAGCATTTT.

This chain links TRBV7-9 with TRBJ2-7; the D gene is possibly TRBD1 (6 bases). CDR3 length equals 13 residues. Trimming shortened V by 6 bases and J by 2 bases, and 11 bases separated the two germline ends. CDR1 SEHNR and CDR2 FQNEAQ come from the germline V gene (reference sequence). The DNA of the CDR3 is TGTGCCAGCAGGCCACAGGGTACCTACGAGCAGTACTTC. Translation gives CASRPQGTYEQYF.

This chain links TRBV7-9 with TRBJ1-1, with a tentative D call TRBD1 (6 bases). The CDR3 covers 16 residues. Germline V gene sequence: CDR1 SEHNR, CDR2 FQNEAQ (reference sequence). V lost 0 bases to trimming and J lost 4 bases, with 15 bases between them. This CDR3 reads CASSLAGRGGGTEAFF. In DNA, the CDR3 is TGTGCCAGCAGCTTAGCGGGCAGGGGTGGGGGCACTGAAGCTTTCTTT.

The chain carries TRBV14 and TRBJ2-1; D unresolved. Germline CDR1 is SGHDN and CDR2 is FVKESK. V was trimmed by 1 base and J by 3 bases, leaving 4 bases between them. This CDR3 comprises 13 residues. The CDR3 DNA reads as TGTGCCAGCAGCCAAGTTCTCTACAATGAGCAGTTCTTC. Its translation is CASSQVLYNEQFF.

The chain combines TRBV15 with TRBJ1-2; D not certain. Germline assignment: CDR1 LNHNV and CDR2 YYDKDF (reference sequence). The V end lost 0 bases, the J end lost 1 base, and 12 bases lay between the germline ends. The CDR3 loop spans 16 amino acids. The CDR3: CATSREMAVNNYGYTF. For the CDR3, the DNA is TGTGCCACCAGCAGAGAGATGGCGGTTAATAACTATGGCTACACCTTC.